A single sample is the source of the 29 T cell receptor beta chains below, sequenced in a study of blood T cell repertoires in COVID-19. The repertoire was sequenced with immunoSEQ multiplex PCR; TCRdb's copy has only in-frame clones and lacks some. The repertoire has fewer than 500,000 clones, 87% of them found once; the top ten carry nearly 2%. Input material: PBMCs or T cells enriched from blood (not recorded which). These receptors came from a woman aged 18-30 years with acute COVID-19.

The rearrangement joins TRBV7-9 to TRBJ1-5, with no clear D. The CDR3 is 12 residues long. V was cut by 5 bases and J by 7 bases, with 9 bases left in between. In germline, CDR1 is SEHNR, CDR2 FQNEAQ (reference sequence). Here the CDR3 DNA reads TGTGCCAGCAGCCCCTCTACCCAGCCCCAGCATTTT. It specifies CASSPSTQPQHF.

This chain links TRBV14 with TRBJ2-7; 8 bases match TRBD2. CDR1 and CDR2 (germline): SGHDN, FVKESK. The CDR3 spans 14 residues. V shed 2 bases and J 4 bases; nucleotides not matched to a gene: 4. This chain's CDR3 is CASSQLRGGYEQYF. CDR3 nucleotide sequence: TGTGCCAGCAGCCAACTCCGCGGGGGGTACGAGCAGTACTTC.

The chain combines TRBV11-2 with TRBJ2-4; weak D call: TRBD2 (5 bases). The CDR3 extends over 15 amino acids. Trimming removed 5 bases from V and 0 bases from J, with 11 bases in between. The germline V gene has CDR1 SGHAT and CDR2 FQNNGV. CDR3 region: CASSTTGLAKNIQYF. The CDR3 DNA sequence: TGTGCCAGCAGCACAACTGGACTAGCCAAAAACATTCAGTACTTC.

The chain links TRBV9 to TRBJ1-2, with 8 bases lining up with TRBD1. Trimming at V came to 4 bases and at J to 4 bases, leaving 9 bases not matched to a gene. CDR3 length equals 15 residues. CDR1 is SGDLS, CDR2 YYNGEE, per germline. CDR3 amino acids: CASSPQTGESYGYTF. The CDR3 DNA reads TGTGCCAGCAGCCCTCAGACAGGGGAATCCTATGGCTACACCTTC.

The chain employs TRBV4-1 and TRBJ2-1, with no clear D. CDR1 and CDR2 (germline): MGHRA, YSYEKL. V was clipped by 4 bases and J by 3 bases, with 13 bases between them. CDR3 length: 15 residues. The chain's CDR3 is CASSRVLENYNEQFF. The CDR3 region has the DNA TGCGCCAGCAGCCGCGTCTTGGAGAACTACAATGAGCAGTTCTTC.

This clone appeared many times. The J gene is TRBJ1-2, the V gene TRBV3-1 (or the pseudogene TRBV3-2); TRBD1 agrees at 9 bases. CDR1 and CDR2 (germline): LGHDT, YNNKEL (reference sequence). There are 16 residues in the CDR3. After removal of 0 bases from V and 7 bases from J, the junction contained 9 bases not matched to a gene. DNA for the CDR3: TGTGCCAGCAGCCAAGATGATCCCGGGACAGGGTTTGGCTACACCTTC. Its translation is CASSQDDPGTGFGYTF.

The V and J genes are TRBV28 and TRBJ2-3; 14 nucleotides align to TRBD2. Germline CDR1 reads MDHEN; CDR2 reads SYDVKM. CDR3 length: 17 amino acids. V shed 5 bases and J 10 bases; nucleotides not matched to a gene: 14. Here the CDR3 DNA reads TGTGCCAGCAGTCCCCGACTAGCGGGAGGGCCGTTCTTAGCGCAGTATTTT. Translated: CASSPRLAGGPFLAQYF.

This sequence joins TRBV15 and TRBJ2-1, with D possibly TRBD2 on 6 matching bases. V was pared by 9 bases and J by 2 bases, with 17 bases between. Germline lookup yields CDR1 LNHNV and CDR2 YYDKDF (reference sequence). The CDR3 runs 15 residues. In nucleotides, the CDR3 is TGTGCCACGAGCCGCCCGGGACTGCCCTACAATGAGCAGTTCTTC. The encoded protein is CATSRPGLPYNEQFF.

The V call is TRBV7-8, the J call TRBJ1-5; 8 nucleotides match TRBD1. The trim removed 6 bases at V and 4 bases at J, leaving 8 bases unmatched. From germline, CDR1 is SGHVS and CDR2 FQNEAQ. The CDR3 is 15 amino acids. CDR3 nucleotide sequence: TGTGCCAGCAGGCCTGACAGGGGAGGAAATCAGCCCCAGCATTTT. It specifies CASRPDRGGNQPQHF.

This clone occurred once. CDR3: CASSPVAGGVNEQFF. CDR3 in DNA: TGTGCCAGCAGCCCCGTAGCGGGAGGGGTAAATGAGCAGTTCTTC. This sequence joins TRBV6-5 and TRBJ2-1, with TRBD2 matching 11 bases. V was clipped by 6 bases and J by 7 bases; unmatched bases: 8. This CDR3 has 15 residues. CDR1 MNHEY and CDR2 SVGAGI come from the germline V gene.

CDR3 DNA: TGTGCCAGCAGTTACTTCGGACAGTCCTACGAGCAGTACTTC. Protein product: CASSYFGQSYEQYF. The V gene is TRBV6-2 or TRBV6-3, the J gene TRBJ2-7; TRBD1 is a possible D gene (6 bases). V lost 1 base to trimming and J lost 1 base, with 8 bases between them. CDR1 and CDR2 (germline): MNHEY, SVGEGT. This CDR3 is built from 14 residues.

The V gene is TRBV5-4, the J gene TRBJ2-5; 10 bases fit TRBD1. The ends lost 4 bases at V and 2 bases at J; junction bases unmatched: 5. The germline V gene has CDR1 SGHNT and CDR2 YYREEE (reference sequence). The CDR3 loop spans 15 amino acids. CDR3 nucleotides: TGTGCCAGCAGCCCCGGGACAGGGGAACAAGAGACCCAGTACTTC. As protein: CASSPGTGEQETQYF.

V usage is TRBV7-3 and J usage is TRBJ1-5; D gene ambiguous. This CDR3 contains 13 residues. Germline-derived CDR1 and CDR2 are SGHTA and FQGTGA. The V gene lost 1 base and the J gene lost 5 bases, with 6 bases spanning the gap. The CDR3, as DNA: TGTGCCAGCAGCTTAAACGGGGATCAGCCCCAGCATTTT. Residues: CASSLNGDQPQHF.

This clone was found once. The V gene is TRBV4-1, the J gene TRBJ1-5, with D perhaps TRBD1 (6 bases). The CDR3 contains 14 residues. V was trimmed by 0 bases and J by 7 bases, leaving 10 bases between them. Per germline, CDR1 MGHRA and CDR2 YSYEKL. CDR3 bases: TGCGCCAGCAGCCAAGACAGGGGCAGGCAGCCCCAGCATTTT. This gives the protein CASSQDRGRQPQHF.

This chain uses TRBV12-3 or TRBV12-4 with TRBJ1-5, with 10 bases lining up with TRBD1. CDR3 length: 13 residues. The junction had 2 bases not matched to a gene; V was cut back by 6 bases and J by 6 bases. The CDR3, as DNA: TGTGCCAGCAGGGGACAGGGGTTTCAGCCCCAGCATTTT. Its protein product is CASRGQGFQPQHF.

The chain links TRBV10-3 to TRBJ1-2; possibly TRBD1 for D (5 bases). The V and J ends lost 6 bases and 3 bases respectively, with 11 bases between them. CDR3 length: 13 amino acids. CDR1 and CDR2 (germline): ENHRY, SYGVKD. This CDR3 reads CAISPREHYGYTF. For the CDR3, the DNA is TGTGCCATCAGCCCCAGGGAACACTATGGCTACACCTTC.

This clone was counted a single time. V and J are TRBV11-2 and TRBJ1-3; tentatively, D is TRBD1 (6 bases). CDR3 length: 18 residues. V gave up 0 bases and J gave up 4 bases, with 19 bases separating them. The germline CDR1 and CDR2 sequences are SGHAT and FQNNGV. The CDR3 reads CASSLDGGPTLRGNTIYF. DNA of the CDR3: TGTGCCAGCAGCTTAGACGGGGGGCCGACCCTCCGGGGAAACACCATATATTTT.

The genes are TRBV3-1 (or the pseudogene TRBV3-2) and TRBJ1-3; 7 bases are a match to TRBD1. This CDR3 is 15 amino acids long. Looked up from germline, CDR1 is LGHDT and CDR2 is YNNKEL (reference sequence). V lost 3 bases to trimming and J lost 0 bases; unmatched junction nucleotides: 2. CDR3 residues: CASSHGTDSGNTIYF. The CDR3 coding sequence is TGTGCCAGCAGCCATGGGACAGACTCTGGAAACACCATATATTTT.

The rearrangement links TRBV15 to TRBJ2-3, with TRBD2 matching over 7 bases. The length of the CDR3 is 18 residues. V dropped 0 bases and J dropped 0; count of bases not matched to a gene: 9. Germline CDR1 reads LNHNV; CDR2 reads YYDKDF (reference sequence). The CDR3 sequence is CATSRDRRGSPSTDTQYF. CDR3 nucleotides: TGTGCCACCAGCAGAGATCGGCGCGGGAGCCCTAGCACAGATACGCAGTATTTT.

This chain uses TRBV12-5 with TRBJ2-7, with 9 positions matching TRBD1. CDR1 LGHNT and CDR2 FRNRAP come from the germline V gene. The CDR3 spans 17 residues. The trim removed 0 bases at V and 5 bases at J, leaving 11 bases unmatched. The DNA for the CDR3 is TGTGCTAGTGGTTTGGTACTGGGGACAGGGAGGAAAAACGAGCAGTACTTC. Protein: CASGLVLGTGRKNEQYF.

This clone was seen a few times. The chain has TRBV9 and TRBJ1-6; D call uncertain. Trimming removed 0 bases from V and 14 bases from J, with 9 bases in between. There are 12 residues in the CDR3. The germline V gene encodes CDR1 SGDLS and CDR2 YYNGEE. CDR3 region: CASSVDERALHF. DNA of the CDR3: TGTGCCAGCAGCGTAGACGAGCGGGCCCTCCACTTT. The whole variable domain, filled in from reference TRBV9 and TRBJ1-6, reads DSGVTQTPKHLITATGQRVTLRCSPRSGDLSVYWYQQSLDQGLQFLIQYYNGEERAKGNILERFSAQQFPDLHSELNLSSLELGDSALYFCASSVDERALHFGNGTRLTVT.

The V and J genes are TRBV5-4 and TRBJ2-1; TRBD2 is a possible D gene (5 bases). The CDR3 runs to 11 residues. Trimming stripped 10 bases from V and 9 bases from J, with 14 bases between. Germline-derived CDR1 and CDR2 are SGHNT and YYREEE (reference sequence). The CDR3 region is CAASSGSEQFF. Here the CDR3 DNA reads TGTGCCGCATCGTCGGGGAGTGAGCAGTTCTTC.

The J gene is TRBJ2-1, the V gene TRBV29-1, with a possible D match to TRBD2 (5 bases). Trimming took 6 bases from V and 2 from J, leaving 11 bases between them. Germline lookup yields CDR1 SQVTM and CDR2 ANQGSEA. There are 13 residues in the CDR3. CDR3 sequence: CSVRDSAYNEQFF. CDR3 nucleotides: TGCAGCGTCCGGGATTCAGCCTACAATGAGCAGTTCTTC.

The CDR3 DNA follows: TGCGCCAGCAGCCCTACAGGGAACTACGAGCAGTACTTC. This sequence encodes CASSPTGNYEQYF. The V and J genes are TRBV5-1 and TRBJ2-7; TRBD1 might be the D (6 bases). Looked up from germline, CDR1 is SGHRS and CDR2 is YFSETQ. The CDR3 loop spans 13 amino acids. The ends were cut back, 4 bases at V and 3 bases at J, with 11 bases in the middle.

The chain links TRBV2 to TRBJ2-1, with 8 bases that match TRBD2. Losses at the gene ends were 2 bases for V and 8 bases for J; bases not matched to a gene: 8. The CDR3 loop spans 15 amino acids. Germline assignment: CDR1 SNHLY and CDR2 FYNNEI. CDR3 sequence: CASSELRGGLYEQFF. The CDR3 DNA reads TGTGCCAGCAGTGAACTTCGGGGGGGCCTTTATGAGCAGTTCTTC. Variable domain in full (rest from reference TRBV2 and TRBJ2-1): EPEVTQTPSHQVTQMGQEVILRCVPISNHLYFYWYRQILGQKVEFLVSFYNNEISEKSEIFDDQFSVERPDGSNFTLKIRSTKLEDSAMYFCASSELRGGLYEQFFGPGTRLTVL.

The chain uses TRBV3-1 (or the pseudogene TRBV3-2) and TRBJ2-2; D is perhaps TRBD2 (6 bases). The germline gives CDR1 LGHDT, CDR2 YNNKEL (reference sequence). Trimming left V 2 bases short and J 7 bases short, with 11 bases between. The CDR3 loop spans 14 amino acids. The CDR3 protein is CASSQREAGGELFF. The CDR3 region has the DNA TGTGCCAGCAGCCAAAGGGAGGCGGGCGGGGAGCTGTTTTTT.

The CDR3 region is CASSPGGRYTF. The CDR3 DNA is TGTGCCAGCAGCCCAGGGGGCCGCTACACCTTC. V and J are TRBV2 and TRBJ1-2, with 8 bases matching TRBD1. The germline gives CDR1 SNHLY, CDR2 FYNNEI. The trim removed 6 bases at V and 9 bases at J, leaving 3 bases unmatched. The CDR3 is made up of 11 amino acids.

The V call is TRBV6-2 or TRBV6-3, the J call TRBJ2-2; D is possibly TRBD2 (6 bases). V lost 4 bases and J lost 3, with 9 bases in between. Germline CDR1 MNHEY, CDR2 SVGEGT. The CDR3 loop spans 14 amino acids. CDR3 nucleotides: TGTGCCAGCAGTTCAGGACTACACACCGGGGAGCTGTTTTTT. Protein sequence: CASSSGLHTGELFF.

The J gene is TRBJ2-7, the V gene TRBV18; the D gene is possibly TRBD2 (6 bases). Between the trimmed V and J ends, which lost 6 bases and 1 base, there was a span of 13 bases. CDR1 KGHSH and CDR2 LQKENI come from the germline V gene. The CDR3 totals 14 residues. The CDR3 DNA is TGTGCCAGCTCCCCCGGGACTCCATCCTACGAGCAGTACTTC. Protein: CASSPGTPSYEQYF.